The entry below describes one T cell receptor (beta chain). The authors' processing: For nucleated cells, counts were estimated from reference gene primer amplification. The data were produced by immunoSEQ multiplex PCR, yet TCRdb's version contains in-frame clones alone and is incomplete. V and J calls and clone size are as listed in that table; D and trimming were resolved from the DNA. The profile shows some 400,000 clones, roughly nine tenths of them singletons. The data derive from a study of blood T cell repertoires in COVID-19. Study summary: Collection of acute and convalescent COVID-19 samples took place in the United States, Italy and Spain. The cDNA or gDNA used as material had been derived from T cells, B-cell-depleted T cells, or PBMCs.

Which cohort a participant joined came from the clinical history participants gave. This TCR was sampled from a woman in her twenties or thirties who had recovered from COVID-19. Input material: PBMCs or T cells enriched from blood (not recorded which).

CDR3 in amino acids: CASSATARTYYEQYF. The CDR3 nucleotides are TGTGCCAGCAGCGCCACCGCGAGGACTTACTACGAGCAGTACTTC. V usage is TRBV7-2 and J usage is TRBJ2-7; D is possibly TRBD2 (5 bases). The V and J ends lost 5 bases and 3 bases respectively, with 17 bases between them. This CDR3 region has 15 residues. Germline values: CDR1 SGHTA, CDR2 FQGNSA.